This T cell receptor beta chain was found in a study of T-cell memory formation after mild COVID-19. Study information: Clusters were largely donor specific. Study outcomes and limitations: Researchers found some responding clones in pre-infection memory, a sign that cross-reactive memory joined.

This clonotype came up many times. Antigen: not known. This CDR3 region has 14 residues. Germline lookup yields CDR1 SGHRS and CDR2 YFSETQ. The J segment lost 4 bases and the V segment lost 3 bases, leaving 5 bases of the junction unmatched. Each CDR3 protein is one row after TCRdb ran MiXCR on the 5' RACE reads. The sample has approximately 570,000 distinct CDR3 sequences, 15% to 20% seen once. Sequencing used PBMCs or a T cell subset sorted from them (not recorded which). This clonotype was obtained from an adult woman who had mild COVID-19 (a few samples of this study predate the infection). Cell type and time point are not known. The rearrangement joins TRBV5-1 to TRBJ2-7; 9 nucleotides line up with TRBD2. CDR3 coding DNA: TGCGCCAGCAGCTCGGGACTAGCTTGGTACGAGCAGTACTTC. It translates to CASSSGLAWYEQYF. The full variable domain, with the rest looked up from reference TRBV5-1 and TRBJ2-7, is KAGVTQTPRYLIKTRGQQVTLSCSPISGHRSVSWYQQTPGQGLQFLFEYFSETQRNKGNFPGRFSGRQFSNSRSEMNVSTLELGDSALYLCASSSGLAWYEQYFGPGTRLTVT.